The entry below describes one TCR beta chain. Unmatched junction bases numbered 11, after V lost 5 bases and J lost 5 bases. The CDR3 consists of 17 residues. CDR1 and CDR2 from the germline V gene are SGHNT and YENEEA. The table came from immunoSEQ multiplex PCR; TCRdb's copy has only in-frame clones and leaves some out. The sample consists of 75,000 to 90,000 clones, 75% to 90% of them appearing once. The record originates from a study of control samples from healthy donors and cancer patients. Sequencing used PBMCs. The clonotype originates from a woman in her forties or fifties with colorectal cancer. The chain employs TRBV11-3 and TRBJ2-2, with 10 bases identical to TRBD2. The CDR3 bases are TGTGCCAGCAGCCCCAAAGCGGGGGGGCCTTTTACCGGGGAGCTGTTTTTT. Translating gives CASSPKAGGPFTGELFF.